This T cell receptor (beta chain) was retrieved from a study of cytomegalovirus exposure and HLA in healthy donors. Here immunoSEQ multiplex PCR was the method, and the copy in TCRdb shows in-frame clones only, minus some. The sample shows roughly 120,000 clones, less than 90% of them seen only once. The TCR was taken from a man aged 18-30 years in good health and CMV-seropositive. Sequencing was carried out using PBMCs.

CDR3 in amino acids: CASSPGSKGGSYEQYF. In DNA, the CDR3 is TGTGCCAGCAGCCCAGGGTCCAAGGGAGGGTCCTACGAGCAGTACTTC. The chain employs TRBV7-9 and TRBJ2-7, with TRBD2 matching over 7 bases. CDR1 and CDR2 (germline): SEHNR, FQNEAQ (reference sequence). Trimming cost V 5 bases and J 1 base; bases outside gene matches: 11. The CDR3 has 16 amino acids.